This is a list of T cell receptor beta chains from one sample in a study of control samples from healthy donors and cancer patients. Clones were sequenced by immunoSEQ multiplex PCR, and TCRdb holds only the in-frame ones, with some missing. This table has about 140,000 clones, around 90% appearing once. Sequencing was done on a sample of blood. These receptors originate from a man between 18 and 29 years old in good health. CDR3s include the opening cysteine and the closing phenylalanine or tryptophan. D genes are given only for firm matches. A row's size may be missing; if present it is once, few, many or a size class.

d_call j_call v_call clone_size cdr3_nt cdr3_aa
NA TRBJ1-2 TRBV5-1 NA TGCGCCAGCAGCCGCAGGGACACCAATCTGGACTATGGCTACACCTTC CASSRRDTNLDYGYTF
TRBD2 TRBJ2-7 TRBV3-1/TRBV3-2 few TGTGCCAGCAGCCCTACTAGCGGGGCATACGAGCAGTACTTC CASSPTSGAYEQYF
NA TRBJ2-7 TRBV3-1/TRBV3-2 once TGTGCCAGCGGATCCCGGGACGACTACGAGCAGTACTTC CASGSRDDYEQYF
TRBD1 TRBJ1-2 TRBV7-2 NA TGTGCCAGCAGCCCCCGGACAGGGGGTGGCTACACCTTC CASSPRTGGGYTF
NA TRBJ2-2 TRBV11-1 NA TGTGCCAGCAGACCCCAAGACACCGGGGAGCTGTTTTTT CASRPQDTGELFF
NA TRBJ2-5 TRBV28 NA TGTGCCAGCAGTTTACCAGGGAAAGAGACCCAGTACTTC CASSLPGKETQYF
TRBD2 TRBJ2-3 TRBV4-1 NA TGCGCCAGCAGCGCCGGCACCCTAGCGGGGGGGATCACAGATACGCAGTATTTT CASSAGTLAGGITDTQYF
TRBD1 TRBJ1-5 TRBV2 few TGTGCCAGCAGTTTGGACAGGGATATTAGCAATCAGCCCCAGCATTTT CASSLDRDISNQPQHF
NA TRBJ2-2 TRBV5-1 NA TGCGCCAGCAGGTCCCGGAACACCGGGGAGCTGTTTTTT CASRSRNTGELFF
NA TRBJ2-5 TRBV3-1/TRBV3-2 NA TGTGCCAGCAGCCAAGAGGCAGAGACCCAGTACTTC CASSQEAETQYF
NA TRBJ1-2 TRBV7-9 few TGTGCCAGCAGCTTAGGGCAGGGTAGTGGCTACACCTTC CASSLGQGSGYTF
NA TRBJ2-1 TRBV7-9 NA TGTGCCAGCTCCGACCCCCGTGGGGAATTCTTC CASSDPRGEFF
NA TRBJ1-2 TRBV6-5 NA TGTGCCAGCAGTTTTACGGTGGCCTATGGCTACACCTTC CASSFTVAYGYTF
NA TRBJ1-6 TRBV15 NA TGTGCCACCAGCAGAGATTTTATTGAGGGAGTGGGAATGGGATTGGATTCACCCCTCCACTTT CATSRDFIEGVGMGLDSPLHF